This TCR beta chain is from a study of blood T cell repertoires in COVID-19. As for the study in general: Acute-phase and convalescent COVID-19 samples originated in the United States, Italy and Spain. In each case, the material was cDNA or gDNA derived from T cells, B-cell-depleted T cells, or PBMCs.

The CDR3 has 13 amino acids. V lost 6 bases and J 5 bases, leaving 13 bases between the germline ends. CDR1 and CDR2 (germline): LGHNA, YNFKEQ. The assay was immunoSEQ multiplex PCR, and TCRdb's table has in-frame clones only and misses some. The sample records around 250,000 clones, about 86% being singletons. The origin of this receptor is an elderly man with acute or convalescent COVID-19. The gene calls are TRBV4-2 and TRBJ1-1; D not resolved. Sequenced input: peripheral blood. The CDR3 DNA follows: TGTGCCAGCAGTGGGCCCGATGGGACTGAAGCTTTCTTT. This gives the protein CASSGPDGTEAFF.